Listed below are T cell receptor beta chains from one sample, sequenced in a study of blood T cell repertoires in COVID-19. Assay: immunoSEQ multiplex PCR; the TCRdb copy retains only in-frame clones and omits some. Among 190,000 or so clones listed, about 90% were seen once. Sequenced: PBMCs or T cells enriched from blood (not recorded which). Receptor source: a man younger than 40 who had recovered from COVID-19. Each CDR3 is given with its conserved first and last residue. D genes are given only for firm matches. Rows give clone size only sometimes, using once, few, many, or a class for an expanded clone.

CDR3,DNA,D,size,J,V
CASSARTGGSEQFF,TGTGCCAGCAGCGCCCGGACAGGGGGATCTGAGCAGTTCTTC,TRBD1,-,TRBJ2-1,TRBV9
CASSLGGASTDTQYF,TGTGCCAGCAGCTTAGGCGGAGCTAGCACAGATACGCAGTATTTT,-,-,TRBJ2-3,TRBV7-2
CAWRLRDRGLVGYTF,TGTGCCTGGAGGCTACGTGACAGGGGTTTAGTCGGCTACACCTTC,TRBD1,-,TRBJ1-2,TRBV30
CASSLGAGGLNSPLHF,TGTGCCAGCAGTTTGGGAGCGGGAGGGCTGAATTCACCCCTCCACTTT,-,once,TRBJ1-6,TRBV27
CASSPRGGWIYEQYF,TGTGCCAGCAGCCCCCGTGGGGGGTGGATCTACGAGCAGTACTTC,-,-,TRBJ2-7,TRBV9
CASRPGLAGGSSYNEQFF,TGTGCCAGCAGGCCGGGACTAGCGGGGGGTAGCTCCTACAATGAGCAGTTCTTC,TRBD2,few,TRBJ2-1,TRBV7-2
CASSPGLAGALTNTGELFF,TGTGCCAGCAGCCCCGGACTAGCGGGGGCCCTAACGAACACCGGGGAGCTGTTTTTT,TRBD2,-,TRBJ2-2,TRBV7-2
CASSLPQGAKNTEAFF,TGTGCCAGCAGTTTACCGCAGGGGGCGAAGAACACTGAAGCTTTCTTT,TRBD1,once,TRBJ1-1,TRBV28
CASSRQGSSGNTIYF,TGTGCCAGCAGTCGACAGGGGTCCTCTGGAAACACCATATATTTT,TRBD1,-,TRBJ1-3,TRBV27
CATSPRGGGTDTQYF,TGTGCCACCTCCCCGCGGGGGGGCGGGACAGATACGCAGTATTTT,TRBD2,-,TRBJ2-3,TRBV24-1
CASSNLYGYGYTF,TGTGCCAGTAGCAATCTCTATGGCTATGGCTACACCTTC,-,few,TRBJ1-2,TRBV19
CASRQGGNIQYF,TGTGCCAGTAGACAGGGTGGAAACATTCAGTACTTC,-,-,TRBJ2-4,TRBV19
CAWKGLAGRFGELFF,TGTGCCTGGAAGGGACTAGCGGGGAGGTTCGGGGAGCTGTTTTTT,TRBD2,-,TRBJ2-2,TRBV30
CASSPPRQGALLINNEQFF,TGTGCCAGCTCACCACCGAGGCAGGGGGCACTCCTAATAAACAATGAGCAGTTCTTC,TRBD1,-,TRBJ2-1,TRBV18
CAISESIGLAGHEQYF,TGTGCCATCAGTGAGTCGATTGGGCTAGCGGGTCACGAGCAGTACTTC,TRBD2,once,TRBJ2-7,TRBV10-3
CASSWGDRYNQPQHF,TGTGCCAGCAGTTGGGGGGACAGATACAATCAGCCCCAGCATTTT,TRBD1,-,TRBJ1-5,TRBV6-2/TRBV6-3
CASWQATNEKLFF,TGTGCCAGCTGGCAGGCAACTAATGAAAAACTGTTTTTT,-,-,TRBJ1-4,TRBV7-9
CASSPIRGGQENTEAFF,TGTGCCAGCAGCCCGATCAGAGGAGGACAGGAGAACACTGAAGCTTTCTTT,TRBD1,once,TRBJ1-1,TRBV3-1/TRBV3-2
CASSLAAGGYTDTQYF,TGTGCCAGCAGCTTAGCAGCGGGAGGGTACACAGATACGCAGTATTTT,TRBD2,-,TRBJ2-3,TRBV7-2
CASSLGSLGGQFF,TGTGCCAGCAGTTTAGGGTCCCTAGGTGGGCAGTTCTTC,-,-,TRBJ2-1,TRBV27
CASSRRLAGISGETQYF,TGTGCCAGCAGCCGCCGACTAGCGGGGATCTCCGGGGAGACCCAGTACTTC,-,once,TRBJ2-5,TRBV21-1
CASSLYRDGSQPQHF,TGTGCCAGCAGCTTATACAGGGATGGTAGTCAGCCCCAGCATTTT,-,once,TRBJ1-5,TRBV7-6
CASSFEDTEAFF,TGTGCCAGCAGCTTCGAGGACACTGAAGCTTTCTTT,-,-,TRBJ1-1,TRBV11-2
CASRGTGSGYTF,TGTGCCAGCAGGGGGACAGGGTCTGGCTACACCTTC,TRBD1,-,TRBJ1-2,TRBV12-3/TRBV12-4
CASSGLAGGGNEQFF,TGTGCCAGCAGTGGACTAGCGGGGGGTGGTAATGAGCAGTTCTTC,TRBD2,once,TRBJ2-1,TRBV3-1/TRBV3-2
CSASPGDSPLHF,TGCAGTGCTAGTCCGGGGGATTCACCCCTCCACTTT,-,-,TRBJ1-6,TRBV20-1
CASSLTPGQTNEKLFF,TGTGCCAGCAGCTTAACACCGGGACAGACAAATGAAAAACTGTTTTTT,TRBD1,-,TRBJ1-4,TRBV7-8
CASSRGTSGGPITGELFF,TGTGCCAGCAGCCGCGGGACTAGCGGGGGGCCGATCACCGGGGAGCTGTTTTTT,TRBD2,-,TRBJ2-2,TRBV7-2
CASSPPQGGGANVLTF,TGTGCCAGCAGTCCCCCCCAGGGGGGTGGGGCCAACGTCCTGACTTTC,-,-,TRBJ2-6,TRBV28
CASSLVLGRSTAFF,TGTGCCAGCAGCTTGGTACTGGGCCGGTCGACGGCTTTCTTT,-,-,TRBJ1-1,TRBV5-5
CASSTQGIGTDTQYF,TGTGCCAGCAGTACTCAGGGGATTGGCACAGATACGCAGTATTTT,-,once,TRBJ2-3,TRBV6-5
CASRQGEGTDTQYF,TGTGCCAGTCGACAGGGGGAGGGCACAGATACGCAGTATTTT,TRBD1,-,TRBJ2-3,TRBV19
CASSLEGSGLPNYGYTF,TGTGCCAGCAGCTTAGAGGGTTCAGGTCTCCCTAACTATGGCTACACCTTC,-,-,TRBJ1-2,TRBV11-2
CASSLVLLAGAGTGELFF,TGTGCCAGCAGCTTAGTTCTCCTAGCGGGAGCGGGTACCGGGGAGCTGTTTTTT,TRBD2,once,TRBJ2-2,TRBV7-9
CAWDSQGDQPQHF,TGTGCCTGGGATTCCCAGGGGGATCAGCCCCAGCATTTT,TRBD1,-,TRBJ1-5,TRBV30
CASSYQGGYGYTF,TGTGCCAGCAGTTACCAGGGGGGCTATGGCTACACCTTC,TRBD1,few,TRBJ1-2,TRBV12-3/TRBV12-4
CASLIRGQMNTEAFF,TGTGCCAGCTTGATTAGGGGCCAGATGAACACTGAAGCTTTCTTT,-,-,TRBJ1-1,TRBV28
CASSPPQRTGGPGLADTGELFF,TGTGCCAGCTCACCACCTCAAAGGACAGGGGGCCCGGGGCTAGCGGACACCGGGGAGCTGTTTTTT,TRBD1,few,TRBJ2-2,TRBV18
CASSIRLASQETQYF,TGTGCCAGCAGCATAAGACTAGCGTCCCAAGAGACCCAGTACTTC,TRBD2,-,TRBJ2-5,TRBV3-1/TRBV3-2
CASSLAAGRVEAFF,TGTGCCAGCAGCTTAGCGGCCGGGAGAGTTGAAGCTTTCTTT,-,-,TRBJ1-1,TRBV7-9
CASSFLLAGGTEQFF,TGTGCCAGCAGCTTTTTGCTAGCGGGAGGCACTGAGCAGTTCTTC,TRBD2,-,TRBJ2-1,TRBV7-8
CASSENRLTGLKRTQYF,TGTGCCAGCAGCGAGAACCGACTTACGGGGTTAAAGAGAACCCAGTACTTC,-,-,TRBJ2-5,TRBV7-8
CASSLARGSNEKLFF,TGTGCCAGCAGCTTAGCTCGGGGATCTAATGAAAAACTGTTTTTT,-,-,TRBJ1-4,TRBV7-9
CAISESLRNSSYEQYF,TGTGCCATCAGTGAGTCACTGCGGAATAGCTCCTACGAGCAGTACTTC,-,-,TRBJ2-7,TRBV10-3
CASTRGSNQPQHF,TGTGCCAGCACCCGGGGTAGCAATCAGCCCCAGCATTTT,-,-,TRBJ1-5,TRBV5-8
CASSTGLAGEYYNEQFF,TGTGCCAGCAGCACCGGACTAGCGGGAGAGTACTACAATGAGCAGTTCTTC,TRBD2,few,TRBJ2-1,TRBV7-9
CAWRVAGRFVGGYTF,TGTGCCTGGAGAGTTGCAGGGAGGTTTGTGGGCGGCTACACCTTC,-,once,TRBJ1-2,TRBV30
CASSLGVGATYEQYF,TGTGCCAGCAGCTTAGGAGTAGGAGCAACCTACGAGCAGTACTTC,-,-,TRBJ2-7,TRBV11-2
CSVGTGAETQYF,TGCAGCGTTGGAACAGGGGCGGAGACCCAGTACTTC,TRBD1,-,TRBJ2-5,TRBV29-1
CASSSLAGARTGELFF,TGTGCCAGCAGTTCCCTAGCGGGAGCGAGGACCGGGGAGCTGTTTTTT,TRBD2,-,TRBJ2-2,TRBV27
CASSRPQGNTEAFF,TGTGCCAGCAGCCGCCCACAGGGGAACACTGAAGCTTTCTTT,-,-,TRBJ1-1,TRBV7-9
CASRRASGQETQYF,TGCGCCAGCAGGAGGGCTAGCGGGCAAGAGACCCAGTACTTC,TRBD2,-,TRBJ2-5,TRBV5-1
CASSKGGNMNTEAFF,TGTGCCAGCAGCAAAGGTGGCAACATGAACACTGAAGCTTTCTTT,-,-,TRBJ1-1,TRBV21-1
CASVMDNGYEKLFF,TGTGCCAGCGTAATGGACAACGGGTATGAAAAACTGTTTTTT,-,-,TRBJ1-4,TRBV2
CASSPPSGQKNIQYF,TGTGCCAGTAGTCCCCCCTCGGGACAGAAAAACATTCAGTACTTC,TRBD1,once,TRBJ2-4,TRBV19